This note documents a single T cell receptor beta chain sequence. This receptor's antigen is unknown. No base quality information exists; no much larger clone differs at one position. Taken with the paper, the label for time point translates to: baseline before first vaccination. Vaccinee samples came from UK trials COV001 and COV002, including a single-blind randomized controlled phase 2/3 trial of AZD1222 (ChAdOx1 nCoV-19) in healthy adults. For TCRbeta chain sequencing, PBMC samples from trial participants were taken at day 0 and at day 28 after the second dose. This specimen belongs to a study of T cell responses to AZD1222 COVID-19 vaccine (dated by TCRdb to 2020 to 2023). About the study as a whole: AZD1222 recipients given second doses at about 4 weeks or at about 12 weeks were pooled, since spike-specific TCR depth and breadth were not found to differ between the two schedules. TCR sequencing was performed for approximately 240 trial participants, of whom around 200 were given two doses of AZD1222 and some 25 were given two doses of MenACWY control vaccine. Enrollment into the trials was organized by age into subgroups of 18-55, 56-69 and 70-plus years, and those subgroups contained approximately 150, 30 and 60 TCR-sequenced participants, respectively.

Paper-wide results and their limitations: In the small 56-69-year group, the increase in depth fell short of significance, most likely because of low power. Because no day 14 peak-response samples were available, the repertoires could be characterized only after the peak T cell response. CD4 TCRs associated with the vaccine covered the entire spike protein, and the dominant responses were in regions 160-218 and 743-854. Conclusions about previously exposed vaccinees were limited because only six or seven AZD1222 recipients were SARS-CoV-2 seropositive at baseline. Reportedly, almost half of the unique spike-specific TCRs recognized epitopes lying outside the regions that are mutated in the B.1.351 and B.1.1.7 variants. Participants were mostly white British and included more females than males, and it was suggested by the authors that clonal diversity may have been underestimated. After two AZD1222 doses, spike-specific TCR breadth and depth were significantly higher than at day 0 and than in MenACWY recipients.

The CDR3 regions of human TCRbeta chains were analyzed by immunosequencing. The authors' analysis ran thus. TCRs in the repertoires were matched against a reference library of SARS-CoV-2-specific TCRs that had been generated with the MIRA antigen-specificity platform. Breadth was defined as the fraction of unique TCRs that were SARS-CoV-2-associated, and depth was defined as the fraction of total T cells that were SARS-CoV-2-associated. Using the MIRA data, each spike-specific TCR was mapped to the spike region that the TCR reacts to and placed in a CD4 or CD8 class. Log10-transformed breadth and depth values were compared by one-way ANOVA with Sidak's multiple comparisons tests. The table was pulled from immuneACCESS by TCRdb, which kept in-frame rearrangements only. Such tables lose some clones; where checked, under half of the loss comes from unresolved V genes, and the rest has no known cause. That table supplies the V and J calls and clone size; D and trimming were determined from the DNA. This sample has 120,000 or so clones in its table, and 88% of those were observed once. The top ten clonotypes cover 7.6% of the sample.

This TCR was recovered from an adult in good health. The source material was peripheral blood, sampled on day 0 of AZD1222 vaccination.

DNA sequence: TGTGCCAGCTCACCGTGGCGGGGGGGCCGAGAGACCCAGTACTTC. Its protein product is CASSPWRGGRETQYF. The rearrangement combines TRBV18 with TRBJ2-5; the junction holds 9 bases that match TRBD2. The CDR3 runs 15 residues from the cysteine to the phenylalanine. CDR3 DNA is the only sequence kept; it has 45 bases, read in frame from the first base. V has 3 bases trimmed and J has 4 bases trimmed; junction bases matching no gene number 6. From a lookup of the germline V gene, CDR1 and CDR2 are KGHSH and LQKENI.